This passage covers 26 T cell receptor beta chains from one sample sequenced in a study of response to subunit inactivated influenza vaccine (dated by TCRdb to between 2017 and 2018). Libraries came from RT-PCR. Sequenced on an Illumina HiSeq 2500. The public sequencing data were trimmed at Q25 with fastp and processed into clonotypes with MiXCR by TCRdb, which kept only in-frame beta chains. Every entry covers one CDR3 protein and lists the most common genes and DNA from its rows. In this sample the table shows 560,000 or so distinct CDR3 sequences, 7.6% of which occur a single time. Clones ranked in the top ten supply 10% to 15% of the sample. Sequences were derived from PBMCs from blood, sampled approximately 25 months after vaccination. Receptors were obtained from a man between 50 and 75 years old who received an inactivated influenza vaccine. Donor details come from another sample of the same person, matched by shared clones.

The chain links TRBV11-2 to TRBJ2-7, with D possibly matching TRBD2 (5 bases). The CDR3 has 15 amino acids. CDR1 and CDR2 (germline): SGHAT, FQNNGV. Trimming cost V 0 bases and J 4 bases, with 13 bases left between them. In DNA, the CDR3 is TGTGCCAGCAGCTTAGAAAGAACCTCGGGGTACGAGCAGTACTTC. Amino acid sequence: CASSLERTSGYEQYF.

The table lists this clonotype with many counts. The chain links TRBV12-3 or TRBV12-4 to TRBJ1-1; a possible D gene is TRBD1 (5 bases). Between the trimmed V and J ends, which lost 6 bases and 1 base, there was a span of 12 bases. This CDR3 has 14 amino acids. The DNA of the CDR3 is TGTGCCAGCAGAGGGGACCTGACGAACACTGAAGCTTTCTTT. This sequence encodes CASRGDLTNTEAFF.

This clonotype has only a few counts. V usage is TRBV15 and J usage is TRBJ1-4; no definite D call. V gave up 1 base and J gave up 4 bases, with 10 bases separating them. The CDR3 runs to 15 residues. CDR1 and CDR2 (germline): LNHNV, YYDKDF (reference sequence). DNA of the CDR3: TGTGCCACCAGCAGAGTCGGGTGGGGTAATGAAAAACTGTTTTTT. Translating gives CATSRVGWGNEKLFF.

The chain couples TRBV18 to TRBJ2-1; perhaps TRBD2 as D (6 bases). CDR1 and CDR2 from the germline V gene are KGHSH and LQKENI. The CDR3 sequence is 16 residues long. Trimming took 3 bases from V and 4 from J, leaving 16 bases between them. The CDR3: CASSPQRGETYNEQFF. The CDR3 region has the DNA TGTGCCAGCTCACCCCAGCGCGGGGAAACTTACAATGAGCAGTTCTTC.

This clonotype was seen ten or more times. CDR3 sequence (DNA): TGTGCCAGCAGCCAAGGAATTCGGGGGGGCCGGACAGATACGCAGTATTTT. This encodes CASSQGIRGGRTDTQYF. The chain carries TRBV3-1 and TRBJ2-3, with 8 bases aligning to TRBD2. Looked up from germline, CDR1 is LGHDT and CDR2 is YNNKEL (reference sequence). CDR3 length: 17 amino acids. The junction had 9 bases not matched to a gene; V was cut back by 1 base and J by 3 bases.

Ten or more counts support this clonotype. This sequence joins TRBV12-3 or TRBV12-4 and TRBJ1-5; the match to TRBD1 covers 9 bases. This CDR3 contains 15 residues. J was trimmed by 5 bases and V by 6 bases; bases with no gene match: 8. CDR3 nucleotides: TGTGCCAGCAGCCATACCGGGACAGGGCATCAGCCCCAGCATTTT. The encoded protein is CASSHTGTGHQPQHF.

In its sample, this clonotype was seen many times. The rearrangement links TRBV6-2 or TRBV6-3 to TRBJ1-6, with TRBD1 identical over 7 bases. V shed 8 bases and J 14 bases; nucleotides not matched to a gene: 6. CDR1 MNHEY and CDR2 SVGEGT come from the germline V gene. This CDR3 comprises 11 residues. For the CDR3, the DNA is TGTGCCAGCCAAACCGGGACAGCCCTCCACTTT. Its protein product is CASQTGTALHF.

This clonotype appeared a few times. The CDR3 nucleotides read TGTGCCAGCAGCTTAGCAACCGGGACAGGGGGATCCCAGCATTTT. It encodes CASSLATGTGGSQHF. The J gene is TRBJ1-5, the V gene TRBV7-9, with 11 bases that match TRBD1. With 0 bases clipped from V and 11 bases from J, the junction kept 6 bases outside the gene matches. CDR1 is SEHNR and CDR2 is FQNEAQ in the germline V gene (reference sequence). This CDR3 is built from 15 residues.

This clonotype occurred a few times. The chain couples TRBV4-3 to TRBJ2-3; 7 nucleotides align to TRBD1. Trimming removed 0 bases from V and 7 bases from J; junction bases left unmatched: 10. Germline CDR1 is LGHNA and CDR2 is YSLEER. The CDR3 loop spans 16 amino acids. This CDR3 reads CASSQDLRGGRHTQYF. CDR3 nucleotide sequence: TGCGCCAGCAGCCAAGATCTGAGAGGGGGCCGTCATACGCAGTATTTT.

At least ten counts were recorded for this clonotype. The rearrangement uses TRBV20-1 and TRBJ2-3; 12 bases align to TRBD2. CDR1 and CDR2 from the germline V gene are DFQATT and SNEGSKA (reference sequence). This CDR3 spans 17 amino acids. V trimming: 3 bases; J trimming: 0 bases; junction bases outside the gene matches: 7. CDR3 nucleotides: TGCAGTGCTAGGGTCGGACTAGCGGGATTAAGCACAGATACGCAGTATTTT. Translated, it gives CSARVGLAGLSTDTQYF.

The chain is built from TRBV12-3 or TRBV12-4 and TRBJ1-1, with a weak D call TRBD1 (6 bases). The CDR3 has 15 amino acids. The germline V and J ends were trimmed by 8 bases and 0 bases, with 16 bases remaining between them. The CDR3 spells CASFRGAPMNTEAFF. The CDR3 nucleotides are TGTGCCAGCTTCAGGGGCGCGCCAATGAACACTGAAGCTTTCTTT.

The chain joins TRBV5-1 to TRBJ1-6; a weak D match, TRBD1 (6 bases). Per the germline V gene, CDR1 is SGHRS and CDR2 is YFSETQ. V dropped 2 bases and J dropped 7 bases, with 13 bases sitting between them. The CDR3 totals 15 residues. The CDR3 reads CASSFEQGRNSPLHF. As DNA, the CDR3 is TGCGCCAGCAGCTTCGAACAGGGCCGAAATTCACCCCTCCACTTT.

This clonotype has a handful of counts. This chain uses TRBV7-9 with TRBJ2-1, with 12 bases fitting TRBD2. Germline V CDR1 and CDR2: SEHNR, FQNEAQ (reference sequence). Unmatched junction bases numbered 10, after V lost 3 bases and J lost 7 bases. The CDR3 sequence is 17 residues long. CDR3 residues: CASSFSSGRASGNEQFF. CDR3 sequence (DNA): TGTGCCAGCAGCTTCTCTAGCGGGAGGGCCAGTGGGAATGAGCAGTTCTTC.

The rearrangement joins TRBV5-1 to TRBJ2-1, with 11 bases aligning to TRBD2. Germline assignment: CDR1 SGHRS and CDR2 YFSETQ. This CDR3 is built from 15 residues. V gave up 7 bases and J gave up 6 bases; unmatched junction bases: 9. This CDR3 reads CASQAGTSGLNEQFF. In DNA form, the CDR3 reads TGCGCCAGCCAAGCCGGGACTAGCGGTCTCAATGAGCAGTTCTTC. The complete variable domain, with remaining parts taken from reference TRBV5-1 and TRBJ2-1, reads KAGVTQTPRYLIKTRGQQVTLSCSPISGHRSVSWYQQTPGQGLQFLFEYFSETQRNKGNFPGRFSGRQFSNSRSEMNVSTLELGDSALYLCASQAGTSGLNEQFFGPGTRLTVL.

This clonotype was observed a handful of times. The chain links TRBV4-2 to TRBJ2-2; D is uncertain. Per the germline V gene, CDR1 is LGHNA and CDR2 is YNFKEQ. The V gene lost 0 bases and the J gene lost 4 bases, with 15 bases spanning the gap. The CDR3 is made up of 17 amino acids. The CDR3 here is CASSQDWEIGATGELFF. The CDR3 bases are TGTGCCAGCAGCCAAGATTGGGAAATAGGTGCCACCGGGGAGCTGTTTTTT.

This clonotype was seen ten or more times. This rearrangement joins TRBV5-1 to TRBJ2-2; maybe TRBD2 (6 bases). Per the germline V gene, CDR1 is SGHRS and CDR2 is YFSETQ. The CDR3 has 17 residues. V lost 0 bases and J lost 1, with 13 bases in between. CDR3 sequence (DNA): TGCGCCAGCAGCTTGGCCTGGACGGGGGAGAACACCGGGGAGCTGTTTTTT. The encoded protein is CASSLAWTGENTGELFF.

This clonotype was seen many times. The rearrangement uses TRBV15 and TRBJ2-1; 7 bases are shared with TRBD1. The CDR3 runs 15 residues. The V gene end was trimmed by 4 bases and the J gene end by 7 bases; junction bases not matched to a gene: 10. Germline V gives CDR1 LNHNV, CDR2 YYDKDF (reference sequence). As DNA, the CDR3 is TGTGCCACCAGCACTCCGGACAGGCCGTGGAATGAGCAGTTCTTC. It is translated as CATSTPDRPWNEQFF.

The CDR3 nucleotides read TGTGCCAGCAGTTTGGGGGGATCCTGGTACAATGAGCAGTTCTTC. Protein product: CASSLGGSWYNEQFF. This chain uses TRBV28 with TRBJ2-1, with D maybe TRBD2 (6 bases). Germline CDR1 reads MDHEN; CDR2 reads SYDVKM. Trimming shortened V by 3 bases and J by 4 bases, and 13 bases separated the two germline ends. This CDR3 is built from 15 residues.

J is TRBJ2-7 and V is TRBV5-1; 9 nucleotides line up with TRBD1. The CDR3 consists of 16 residues. Trimming cost V 0 bases and J 2 bases; bases outside gene matches: 6. Germline V gene sequence: CDR1 SGHRS, CDR2 YFSETQ. The CDR3 DNA reads as TGCGCCAGCAGCTTGGGGGCCGGGACAGGGACCTACGAGCAGTACTTC. Amino acids: CASSLGAGTGTYEQYF.

The chain employs TRBV12-3 or TRBV12-4 and TRBJ1-2, with 7 bases fitting TRBD1. The CDR3 is 16 residues long. J was trimmed by 4 bases and V by 5 bases; bases with no gene match: 13. CDR3 DNA: TGTGCCAGCAGTCCAGCCGTCGACAGGGTACCCTATGGCTACACCTTC. Translated: CASSPAVDRVPYGYTF.

This clonotype was detected only a few times. The gene calls are TRBV9 and TRBJ2-1, with TRBD2 matching over 7 bases. Germline V lookup: CDR1 SGDLS, CDR2 YYNGEE. J gave up 2 bases and V 4 bases, and 9 bases lay outside the gene matches. The CDR3 spans 16 residues. For the CDR3, the DNA is TGTGCCAGCAGCCACCCCCGGGGGGAGGCCTACAATGAGCAGTTCTTC. Its translation: CASSHPRGEAYNEQFF.

Only a few counts were recorded for this clonotype. The chain joins TRBV7-3 to TRBJ2-1, with TRBD2 identical over 10 bases. V lost 5 bases to trimming and J lost 6 bases; unmatched junction nucleotides: 7. Germline V gene sequence: CDR1 SGHTA, CDR2 FQGTGA. The CDR3 is made up of 15 amino acids. CDR3 loop: CASSPRIAGGNEQFF. For the CDR3, the DNA is TGTGCCAGCAGCCCCCGGATAGCGGGAGGCAATGAGCAGTTCTTC.

The V gene is TRBV12-3 or TRBV12-4, the J gene TRBJ2-2; 7 nucleotides agree with TRBD1. The J segment lost 4 bases and the V segment lost 5 bases, leaving 10 bases of the junction unmatched. The CDR3 consists of 16 residues. The CDR3 region is CASSPGVGTVTGELFF. The DNA of the CDR3 is TGTGCCAGCAGTCCGGGTGTCGGGACAGTCACCGGGGAGCTGTTTTTT.

At least ten counts were recorded for this clonotype. The V gene is TRBV7-2, the J gene TRBJ1-3; TRBD1 might be the D (6 bases). CDR3 length: 14 residues. The V end lost 6 bases, the J end lost 1 base, and 10 bases lay between the germline ends. Germline loops: CDR1 SGHTA, CDR2 FQGNSA. CDR3 DNA sequence: TGTGCCAGCAGACCAACAGGGTCTGGAAACACCATATATTTT. It codes for CASRPTGSGNTIYF.

This clonotype was seen only a few times. The chain joins TRBV20-1 to TRBJ2-1; 7 positions match TRBD2. V lost 1 base to trimming and J lost 0 bases; unmatched junction nucleotides: 12. The CDR3 runs to 18 residues. Per the germline V gene, CDR1 is DFQATT and CDR2 is SNEGSKA (reference sequence). The CDR3 loop reads CSARARRLAEGSYNEQFF. The CDR3 nucleotides read TGCAGTGCTAGAGCGCGGAGGCTAGCGGAGGGCTCCTACAATGAGCAGTTCTTC.

There are a few counts of this clonotype. The chain combines TRBV7-6 with TRBJ1-2, with D perhaps TRBD1 (6 bases). The CDR3 is 17 residues long. Trimming removed 0 bases at V and 8 bases at J, with 22 bases between. The germline V gene has CDR1 SGHVS and CDR2 FNYEAQ. The CDR3 loop reads CASSLAEQQGGMSGYTF. Written as DNA, the CDR3 is TGTGCCAGCAGCTTAGCGGAACAACAGGGTGGCATGAGCGGCTACACCTTC.